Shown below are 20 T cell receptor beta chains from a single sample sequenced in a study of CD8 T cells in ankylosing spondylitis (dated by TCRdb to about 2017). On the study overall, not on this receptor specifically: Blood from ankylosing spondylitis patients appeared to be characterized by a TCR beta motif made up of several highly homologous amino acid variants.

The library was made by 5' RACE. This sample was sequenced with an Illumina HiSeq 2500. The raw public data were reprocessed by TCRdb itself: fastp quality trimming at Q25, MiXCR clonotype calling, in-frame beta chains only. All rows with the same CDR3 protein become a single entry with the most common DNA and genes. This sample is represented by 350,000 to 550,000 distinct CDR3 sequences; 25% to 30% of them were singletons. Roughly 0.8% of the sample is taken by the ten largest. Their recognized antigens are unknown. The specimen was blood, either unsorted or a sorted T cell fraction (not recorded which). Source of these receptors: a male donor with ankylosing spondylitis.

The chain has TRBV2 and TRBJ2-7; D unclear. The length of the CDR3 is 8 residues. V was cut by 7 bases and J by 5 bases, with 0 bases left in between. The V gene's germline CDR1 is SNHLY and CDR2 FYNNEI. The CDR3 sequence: CASNEQYV. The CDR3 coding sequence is TGTGCCAGCAACGAGCAGTACGTC.

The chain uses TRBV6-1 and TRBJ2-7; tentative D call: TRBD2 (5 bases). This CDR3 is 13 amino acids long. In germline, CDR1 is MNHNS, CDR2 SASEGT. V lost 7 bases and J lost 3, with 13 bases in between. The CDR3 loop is CASIEAEFYEQYF. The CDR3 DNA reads TGTGCCAGCATCGAAGCGGAGTTCTACGAGCAGTACTTC.

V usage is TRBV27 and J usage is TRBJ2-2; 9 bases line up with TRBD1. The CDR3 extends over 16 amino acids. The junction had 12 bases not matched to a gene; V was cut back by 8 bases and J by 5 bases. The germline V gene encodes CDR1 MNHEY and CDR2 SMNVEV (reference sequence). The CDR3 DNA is TGTGCCAGCGGGGAACAGAGGACAGGGGTAACCGGGGAGCTGTTTTTT. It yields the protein CASGEQRTGVTGELFF.

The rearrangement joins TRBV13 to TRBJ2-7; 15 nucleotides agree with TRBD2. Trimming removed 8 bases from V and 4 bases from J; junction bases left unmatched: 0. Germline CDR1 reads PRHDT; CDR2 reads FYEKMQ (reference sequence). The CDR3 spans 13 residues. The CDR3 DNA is TGTGCCAGCGGACTAGCGGGAGGGTACGAGCAGTACTTC. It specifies CASGLAGGYEQYF.

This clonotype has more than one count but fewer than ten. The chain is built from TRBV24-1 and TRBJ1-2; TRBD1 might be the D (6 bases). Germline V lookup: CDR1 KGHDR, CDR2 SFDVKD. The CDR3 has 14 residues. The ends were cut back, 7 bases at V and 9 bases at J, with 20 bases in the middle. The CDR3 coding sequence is TGTGCCACCAGCCTTTCAGGCGGGGGCGGGAGCTACACCTTC. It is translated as CATSLSGGGGSYTF.

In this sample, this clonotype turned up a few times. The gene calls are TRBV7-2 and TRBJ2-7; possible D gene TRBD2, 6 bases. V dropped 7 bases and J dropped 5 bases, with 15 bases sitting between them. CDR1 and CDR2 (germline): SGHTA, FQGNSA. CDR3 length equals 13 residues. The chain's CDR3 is CASTESGRNEQYF. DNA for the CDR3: TGTGCCAGCACCGAAAGTGGGAGGAACGAGCAGTACTTC. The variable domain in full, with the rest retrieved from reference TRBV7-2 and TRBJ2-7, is GAGVSQSPSNKVTEKGKDVELRCDPISGHTALYWYRQSLGQGLEFLIYFQGNSAPDKSGLPSDRFSAERTGGSVSTLTIQRTQQEDSAVYLCASTESGRNEQYFGPGTRLTVT.

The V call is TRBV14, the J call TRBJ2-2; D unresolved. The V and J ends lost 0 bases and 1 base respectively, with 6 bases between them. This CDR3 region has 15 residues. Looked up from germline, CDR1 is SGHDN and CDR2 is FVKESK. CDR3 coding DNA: TGTGCCAGCAGCCAAGAGCAGAGGAACACCGGGGAGCTGTTTTTT. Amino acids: CASSQEQRNTGELFF.

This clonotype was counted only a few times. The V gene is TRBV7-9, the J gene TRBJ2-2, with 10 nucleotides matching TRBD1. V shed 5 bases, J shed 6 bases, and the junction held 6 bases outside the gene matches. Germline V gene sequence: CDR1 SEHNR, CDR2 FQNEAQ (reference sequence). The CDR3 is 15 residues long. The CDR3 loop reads CASSPGTGEAGELFF. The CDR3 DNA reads TGTGCCAGCAGCCCCGGGACAGGGGAGGCCGGGGAGCTGTTTTTT. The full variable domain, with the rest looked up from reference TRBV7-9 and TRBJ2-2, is DTGVSQNPRHKITKRGQNVTFRCDPISEHNRLYWYRQTLGQGPEFLTYFQNEAQLEKSRLLSDRFSAERPKGSFSTLEIQRTEQGDSAMYLCASSPGTGEAGELFFGEGSRLTVL.

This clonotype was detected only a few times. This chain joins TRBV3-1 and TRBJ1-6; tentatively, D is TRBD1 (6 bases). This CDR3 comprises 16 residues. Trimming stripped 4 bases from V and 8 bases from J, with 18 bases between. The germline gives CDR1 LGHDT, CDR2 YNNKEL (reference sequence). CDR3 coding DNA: TGTGCCAGCAGCCCTATAACGACGGGGGCCCATTCACCCCTCCACTTT. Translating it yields CASSPITTGAHSPLHF. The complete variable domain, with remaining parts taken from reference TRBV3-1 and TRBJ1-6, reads DTAVSQTPKYLVTQMGNDKSIKCEQNLGHDTMYWYKQDSKKFLKIMFSYNNKELIINETVPNRFSPKSPDKAHLNLHINSLELGDSAVYFCASSPITTGAHSPLHFGNGTRLTVT.

CDR3 bases: TGTGCCAGCAGCCCTCGAGGGGGGTACTATGGCTACACCTTC. Translation: CASSPRGGYYGYTF. This rearrangement joins TRBV5-6 to TRBJ1-2, with TRBD1 as a possible D gene (6 bases). Germline V gene data show CDR1 as SGHDT and CDR2 as YYEEEE. CDR3 length equals 14 residues. V was trimmed by 4 bases and J by 3 bases, leaving 13 bases between them.

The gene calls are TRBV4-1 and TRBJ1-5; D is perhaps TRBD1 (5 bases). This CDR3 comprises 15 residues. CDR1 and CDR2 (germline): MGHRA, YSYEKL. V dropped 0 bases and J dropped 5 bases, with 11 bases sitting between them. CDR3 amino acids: CASSQDGGVDQPQHF. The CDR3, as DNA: TGCGCCAGCAGCCAAGATGGGGGGGTAGATCAGCCCCAGCATTTT.

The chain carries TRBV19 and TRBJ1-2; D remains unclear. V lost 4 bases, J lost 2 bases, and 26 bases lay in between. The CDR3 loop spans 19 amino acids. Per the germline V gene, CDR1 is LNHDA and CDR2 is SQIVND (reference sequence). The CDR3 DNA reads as TGTGCCAGTAGTACACCCGGCGGAGTTCTTATCGGTACCAACTATGGCTACACCTTC. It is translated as CASSTPGGVLIGTNYGYTF. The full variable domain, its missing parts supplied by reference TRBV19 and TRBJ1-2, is DGGITQSPKYLFRKEGQNVTLSCEQNLNHDAMYWYRQDPGQGLRLIYYSQIVNDFQKGDIAEGYSVSREKKESFPLTVTSAQKNPTAFYLCASSTPGGVLIGTNYGYTFGSGTRLTVV.

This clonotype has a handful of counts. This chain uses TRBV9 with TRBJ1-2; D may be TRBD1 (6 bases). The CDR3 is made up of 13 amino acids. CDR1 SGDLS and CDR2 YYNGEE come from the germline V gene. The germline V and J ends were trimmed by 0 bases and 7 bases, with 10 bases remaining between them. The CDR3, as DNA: TGTGCCAGCAGCGTAGGTCAACAGGGTGGCTACACCTTC. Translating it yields CASSVGQQGGYTF. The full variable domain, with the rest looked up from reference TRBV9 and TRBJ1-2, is DSGVTQTPKHLITATGQRVTLRCSPRSGDLSVYWYQQSLDQGLQFLIQYYNGEERAKGNILERFSAQQFPDLHSELNLSSLELGDSALYFCASSVGQQGGYTFGSGTRLTVV.

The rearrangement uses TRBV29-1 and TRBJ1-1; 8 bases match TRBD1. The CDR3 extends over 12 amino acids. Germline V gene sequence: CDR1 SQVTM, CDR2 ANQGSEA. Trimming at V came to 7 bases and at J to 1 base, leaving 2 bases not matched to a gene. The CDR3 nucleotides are TGCAGCGCGGGACAGGCGAACACTGAAGCTTTCTTT. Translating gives CSAGQANTEAFF.

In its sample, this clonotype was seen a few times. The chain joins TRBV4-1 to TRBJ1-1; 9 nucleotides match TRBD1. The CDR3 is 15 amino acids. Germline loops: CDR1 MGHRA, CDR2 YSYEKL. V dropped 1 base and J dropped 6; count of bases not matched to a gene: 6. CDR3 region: CASSQGQGVRSEAFF. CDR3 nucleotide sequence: TGCGCCAGCAGCCAAGGACAGGGGGTCAGATCTGAAGCTTTCTTT.

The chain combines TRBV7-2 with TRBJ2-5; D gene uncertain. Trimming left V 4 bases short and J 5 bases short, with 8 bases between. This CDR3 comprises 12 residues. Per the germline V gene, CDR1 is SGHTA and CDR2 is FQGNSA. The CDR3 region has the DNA TGTGCCAGCAGCTCGATATGGGAGACCCAGTACTTC. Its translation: CASSSIWETQYF.

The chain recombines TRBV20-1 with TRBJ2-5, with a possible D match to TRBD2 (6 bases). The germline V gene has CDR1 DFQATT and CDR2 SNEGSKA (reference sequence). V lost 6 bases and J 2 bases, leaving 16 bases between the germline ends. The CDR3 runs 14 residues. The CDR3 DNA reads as TGCAGTGCCCGACGGGGGACTTCGCAAGAGACCCAGTACTTC. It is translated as CSARRGTSQETQYF.

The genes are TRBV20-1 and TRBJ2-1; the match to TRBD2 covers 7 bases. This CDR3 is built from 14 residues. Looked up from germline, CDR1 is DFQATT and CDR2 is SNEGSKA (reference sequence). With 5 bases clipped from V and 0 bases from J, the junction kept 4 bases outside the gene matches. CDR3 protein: CSAQRGGSYNEQFF. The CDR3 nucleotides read TGCAGTGCTCAGCGGGGAGGCTCCTACAATGAGCAGTTCTTC.

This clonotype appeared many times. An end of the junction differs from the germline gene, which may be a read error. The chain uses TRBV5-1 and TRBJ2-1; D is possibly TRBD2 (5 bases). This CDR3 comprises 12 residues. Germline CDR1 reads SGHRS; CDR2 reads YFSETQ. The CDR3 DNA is TGTGCCAGCAGCCTCGAGCGGAATGAGCAGTTCTTC. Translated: CASSLERNEQFF.

The CDR3 loop reads CASSVTTSGSSMYNEQFF. In nucleotides, the CDR3 is TGTGCCAGCAGCGTCACGACTAGCGGGAGTTCGATGTACAATGAGCAGTTCTTC. The rearrangement joins TRBV9 to TRBJ2-1, with TRBD2 matching 12 bases. The CDR3 is made up of 18 amino acids. The J segment lost 4 bases and the V segment lost 2 bases, leaving 10 bases of the junction unmatched. CDR1 and CDR2 (germline): SGDLS, YYNGEE.